Listed here are 10 T cell receptor beta chains from one sample, sequenced in a study of identical twins (dated by TCRdb to 2016 to 2017). The receptor library was made with 5' RACE. TCRdb lists the instrument as Illumina HiSeq 2000. Through fastp at Q25 and MiXCR, TCRdb rebuilt clones from the public reads, retaining in-frame beta chains. For every CDR3 protein sequence, its rows merge into one entry that carries the most common genes and DNA. The sample yields 450,000 or so distinct CDR3 sequences; roughly a quarter were counted once. The ten largest clonotypes hold over 2.5% of the sample. These same data were also listed under a study on T cells expressing NK-cell markers.

Material for sequencing was CD4+ T cells sorted from blood. These receptors originate from a woman between 18 and 29 years old in good health.

The V gene is TRBV20-1, the J gene TRBJ2-3; TRBD2 agrees at 8 bases. Trimming took 3 bases from V and 4 from J; bases not matched to a gene: 6. The CDR3 has 14 amino acids. The V gene's germline CDR1 is DFQATT and CDR2 SNEGSKA (reference sequence). The CDR3 loop reads CSASGGVSADTQYF. The CDR3 nucleotides read TGCAGTGCTAGCGGGGGGGTTAGCGCAGATACGCAGTATTTT.

This clonotype was observed a few times. The chain couples TRBV6-5 to TRBJ1-5; the D gene is possibly TRBD1 (5 bases). The V and J ends lost 2 bases and 0 bases respectively, with 8 bases between them. The CDR3 is 15 residues long. In germline, CDR1 is MNHEY, CDR2 SVGAGI. CDR3 in DNA: TGTGCCAGCAGTTACGGACATAATAGCAATCAGCCCCAGCATTTT. Encoded protein: CASSYGHNSNQPQHF.

This clonotype was counted a few times. This chain uses TRBV27 with TRBJ2-6, with TRBD2 matching over 10 bases. The CDR3 spans 18 residues. V was pared by 4 bases and J by 0 bases, with 6 bases of the junction left unmatched. The germline gives CDR1 MNHEY, CDR2 SMNVEV (reference sequence). The CDR3 reads CASSSLASGGSGANVLTF. Written as DNA, the CDR3 is TGTGCCAGCAGTTCTTTGGCTAGCGGGGGCTCTGGGGCCAACGTCCTGACTTTC.

This clonotype was seen only a few times. The chain employs TRBV29-1 and TRBJ2-3; D gene ambiguous. This CDR3 is built from 13 residues. Per germline, CDR1 SQVTM and CDR2 ANQGSEA. Trimming removed 2 bases at V and 2 bases at J, with 8 bases between. Here the CDR3 reads CSVERWNTDTQYF. The CDR3 DNA is TGCAGCGTTGAACGGTGGAACACAGATACGCAGTATTTT.

The genes are TRBV7-2 and TRBJ2-3; 12 nucleotides line up with TRBD1. This CDR3 region has 16 residues. With 4 bases clipped from V and 7 bases from J, the junction kept 9 bases outside the gene matches. Germline V gene sequence: CDR1 SGHTA, CDR2 FQGNSA. CDR3 sequence reads: CASSSSRDRGPHTQYF. As DNA, the CDR3 is TGTGCCAGCAGCTCGTCCCGGGACAGGGGGCCACATACGCAGTATTTT.

This clonotype was counted a few times. The gene calls are TRBV4-2 and TRBJ2-3; tentative D call: TRBD1 (5 bases). Germline CDR1 reads LGHNA; CDR2 reads YNFKEQ. Trimming cost V 5 bases and J 6 bases, with 18 bases left between them. The CDR3 is made up of 15 amino acids. CDR3 DNA: TGTGCCAGCAGCGCCCAAGTTAGGGGTACCGATACGCAGTATTTT. Translation: CASSAQVRGTDTQYF.

V and J are TRBV6-2 or TRBV6-3 and TRBJ1-6, with TRBD1 identical over 7 bases. Germline V gene data show CDR1 as MNHEY and CDR2 as SVGEGT. J gave up 7 bases and V 6 bases, and 6 bases lay outside the gene matches. The CDR3 spans 14 residues. The CDR3 reads CASRRDSGNSPLHF. The CDR3 DNA follows: TGTGCCAGCAGGCGGGACAGCGGGAATTCACCCCTCCACTTT.

V gene TRBV6-5 combines with J gene TRBJ2-3; the match to TRBD2 covers 8 bases. Germline lookup yields CDR1 MNHEY and CDR2 SVGAGI. V shed 2 bases, J shed 2 bases, and the junction held 3 bases outside the gene matches. The CDR3 runs to 15 residues. CDR3 coding DNA: TGTGCCAGCAGTTACGGTAGCGGGGACACAGATACGCAGTATTTT. It codes for CASSYGSGDTDTQYF.

The V gene is TRBV11-3, the J gene TRBJ2-3; 9 bases map to TRBD2. The V gene end was trimmed by 5 bases and the J gene end by 7 bases; junction bases not matched to a gene: 4. The germline V gene has CDR1 SGHNT and CDR2 YENEEA. The CDR3 has 13 residues. In nucleotides, the CDR3 is TGTGCCAGCAGCGATAGCGGGAGAAATACGCAGTATTTT. Translation: CASSDSGRNTQYF.

This clonotype occurred a few times. The rearrangement uses TRBV5-1 and TRBJ2-1; 10 bases agree with TRBD2. Germline V CDR1 and CDR2: SGHRS, YFSETQ. This CDR3 contains 15 residues. The trim removed 0 bases at V and 6 bases at J, leaving 3 bases unmatched. The CDR3 DNA sequence: TGCGCCAGCAGCTTGGTGGCTAGCGGGGGCAATGAGCAGTTCTTC. Encoded protein: CASSLVASGGNEQFF.